This TCR beta chain stems from a study of T cells in Graves' hyperthyroidism and ophthalmopathy. Study observations and caveats: Ophthalmopathy got predicted by the model a median about 6.5 months before its onset. In blood, most of the thyroid clonotypes expanded above 0.001 were also present.

Amplified TCR beta CDR3 regions came from RNA transcripts. The HTBI primer set served for first-round RT-PCR of the TCR CDR3. TCRdb ran MiXCR on the multiplex PCR reads and lists one entry per CDR3 protein. The table has over 300,000 distinct CDR3 sequences, about 15% seen once. Newly diagnosed hyperthyroidism patients aged 18 to 65 years had disease lasting under 2 months. This clonotype was seen ten or more times. Its specificity is unknown. The length of the CDR3 is 11 residues. Deletions cut 5 bases from V and 3 bases from J, with 4 bases between. Germline lookup yields CDR1 SEHNR and CDR2 FQNEAQ (reference sequence).

The V and J genes are TRBV7-9 and TRBJ2-5; D is unresolved. The receptor comes from a woman aged 60-70 years with Graves' hyperthyroidism. The sequencing sample was made of blood. In DNA form, the CDR3 reads TGTGCCAGCAGCACGGAAGAGACCCAGTACTTC. As protein: CASSTEETQYF.